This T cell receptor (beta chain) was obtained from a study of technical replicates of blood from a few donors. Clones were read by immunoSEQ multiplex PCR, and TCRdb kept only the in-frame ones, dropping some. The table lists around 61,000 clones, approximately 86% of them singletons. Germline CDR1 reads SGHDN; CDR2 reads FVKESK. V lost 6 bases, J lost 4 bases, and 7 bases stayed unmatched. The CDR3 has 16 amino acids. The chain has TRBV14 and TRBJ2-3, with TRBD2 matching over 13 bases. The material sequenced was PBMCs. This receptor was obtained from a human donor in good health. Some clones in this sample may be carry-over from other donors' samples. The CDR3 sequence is CASRATSGRASDTQYF. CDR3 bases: TGTGCCAGCAGGGCTACTAGCGGGAGGGCCTCAGATACGCAGTATTTT.